This paragraph covers one T cell receptor beta chain sequence. One entry per CDR3 protein, called by TCRdb with MiXCR from the 5' RACE reads. The table includes tens of thousands of distinct CDR3 sequences, 28% detected once. Trimming removed 5 bases from V and 11 bases from J; junction bases left unmatched: 11. This CDR3 spans 15 amino acids. Per the germline V gene, CDR1 is MDHEN and CDR2 is SYDVKM. The TCR was taken from a female donor with breast cancer. The source material was tumor-infiltrating memory CD4+ T cells sorted from the breast tumor. Subset indicated: memory CD4+ T cells, CD4+CD45RO+CD25-. The chain recombines TRBV28 with TRBJ1-6, with 8 bases matching TRBD1. CDR3 coding DNA: TGTGCCAGCAGTCCGCCTGGACAGGGCAGGACACCCCTCCACTTT. Translation: CASSPPGQGRTPLHF. The whole variable domain, remainder taken from reference TRBV28 and TRBJ1-6, is DVKVTQSSRYLVKRTGEKVFLECVQDMDHENMFWYRQDPGLGLRLIYFSYDVKMKEKGDIPEGYSVSREKKERFSLILESASTNQTSMYLCASSPPGQGRTPLHFGNGTRLTVT.